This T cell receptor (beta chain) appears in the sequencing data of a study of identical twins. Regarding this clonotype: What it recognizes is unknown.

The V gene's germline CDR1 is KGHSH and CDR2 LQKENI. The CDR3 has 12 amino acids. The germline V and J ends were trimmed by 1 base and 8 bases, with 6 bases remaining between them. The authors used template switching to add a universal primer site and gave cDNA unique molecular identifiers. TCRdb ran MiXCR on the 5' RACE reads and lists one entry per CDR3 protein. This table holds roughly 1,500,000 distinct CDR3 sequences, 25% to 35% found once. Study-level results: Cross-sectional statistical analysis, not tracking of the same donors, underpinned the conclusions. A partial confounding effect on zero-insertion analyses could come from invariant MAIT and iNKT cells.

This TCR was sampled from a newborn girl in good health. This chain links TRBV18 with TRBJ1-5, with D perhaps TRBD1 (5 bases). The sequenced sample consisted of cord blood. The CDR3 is CASSPRGEPQHF. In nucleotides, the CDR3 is TGTGCCAGCTCACCACGGGGGGAGCCCCAGCATTTT.